The present T cell receptor beta chain was sequenced within a study of cytomegalovirus exposure and HLA in healthy donors. Points from the study as a whole: It was reported that TCR beta sequences correctly inferred the HLA-A and HLA-B alleles for most subjects.

PCR used 60 Vbeta primers and 13 Jbeta primers. Data came from immunoSEQ multiplex PCR; TCRdb stores just in-frame clones and leaves some out. Among more than 100,000 clones listed, 75% to 85% were seen once. To note about this clone: Its antigen is unknown.

This CDR3 has 14 residues. In germline, CDR1 is SGHRS, CDR2 YFSETQ. J gave up 5 bases and V 3 bases, and 6 bases lay outside the gene matches. This TCR was sampled from a man in his forties in good health and CMV-seronegative. Sequences were obtained from PBMCs. The chain joins TRBV5-1 to TRBJ2-7, with 9 bases lining up with TRBD1. The CDR3: CASSYGTGYNEQYF. The CDR3 region has the DNA TGCGCCAGCAGCTACGGGACAGGGTACAACGAGCAGTACTTC.